In this sample, the clone carrying this TCR beta chain turned up a few times. From the 5' RACE reads, TCRdb called clonotypes with MiXCR, one entry per CDR3 protein. The table lists approximately 490,000 distinct CDR3 sequences, approximately 20% of them singletons. These data come from a study of identical twins. The data also belong to a second study, concerning yellow fever vaccine responses in identical twins.

This TCR was sampled from a woman aged 18 to 35 in good health. Sequenced sample: CD4+ T cells sorted from blood.

The CDR3 nucleotides read TGTGCCAGCAGCCAAGATATACGACGGGGGGGAAGCACAGATACGCAGTATTTT. Translation gives CASSQDIRRGGSTDTQYF. The chain joins TRBV3-1 to TRBJ2-3, with TRBD2 matching 8 bases. From germline, CDR1 is LGHDT and CDR2 YNNKEL (reference sequence). The CDR3 sequence is 18 residues long. The V gene end was trimmed by 0 bases and the J gene end by 0 bases; junction bases not matched to a gene: 8.